The present TCR beta chain was sequenced within a study of immune heterogeneity within non-small cell lung tumors. Study-wide results and limits: Across individual patients, the high-frequency T-cell receptor beta clonotypes were largely distinct. Both recurring identical dominant CDR3 beta clonotypes and site-unique high-frequency clones were observed across tumor sites within a patient. Local T-cell clonality and local tumor mutational burden correlated moderately but significantly (R about 0.35).

V lost 4 bases and J lost 4; bases outside the gene matches: 3. The CDR3 totals 14 residues. CDR1 is LGHDT and CDR2 is YNNKEL in the germline V gene (reference sequence). Concerning this clonotype itself: As yet, its antigen is unknown.

Amplifying TCR beta CDR3 involved multiplex PCR carried out with 32 V and 13 J primers. TCRdb fed the multiplex PCR reads into MiXCR, producing one record per CDR3 protein. Found here are fewer than 3,500 distinct CDR3 sequences, around 52% of them singletons; the top ten hold approximately 9.9%. With 600 to 700 ng used per sample, the template was genomic DNA from bulk tumor. Several biopsies per primary tumor were taken during surgery, spaced as far apart as possible. These patients got curative surgery after being newly diagnosed with untreated non-small cell lung cancer. Every donor was a newly diagnosed non-small cell lung cancer patient having surgery with curative intent.

V usage is TRBV3-1 and J usage is TRBJ2-7; 11 bases are a match to TRBD2. Sequenced sample: lung tumor tissue. This TCR was sampled from a man in his sixties or seventies with non-small cell lung cancer. DNA for the CDR3: TGTGCCAGCAGCCCCGGGACTAGCGGTTACGAGCAGTACTTC. Its translation: CASSPGTSGYEQYF.